The following is a TCR beta chain sequence with its context. The antigen remains unidentified. A read error may account for a junction end that differs from germline. This entry belongs to a study of T cell repertoires in cytomegalovirus infection. TCRdb reanalysed the reads using MiXCR and keeps one entry per CDR3 protein. Of some 920,000 distinct CDR3 sequences in the sample, roughly 31% were seen once. CDR3 length: 14 amino acids. Germline-derived CDR1 and CDR2 are SGHVS and FNYEAQ. The TCR was taken from a human donor in good health (CMV status not recorded). Some clones in this sample may be carry-over from other donors' samples. The sequences come from cultured CD8+ T cells from PBMCs, collected from culture after CMV antigen stimulation. This chain connects TRBV7-6 to TRBJ2-5; D is tentatively TRBD1 or TRBD2 (5 bases each). DNA of the CDR3: TGTGTCAGCAGCTTAGCAGGGAGTGGAGAGACCCAGTACTTC. Translated, it gives CVSSLAGSGETQYF. The whole variable domain, remainder taken from reference TRBV7-6 and TRBJ2-5, is GAGVSQSPRYKVTKRGQDVALRCDPISGHVSLYWYRQALGQGPEFLTYFNYEAQQDKSGLPNDRFSAERPEGSISTLTIQRTEQRDSAMYRCVSSLAGSGETQYFGPGTRLLVL.